A single sample gave rise to the 15 T cell receptor beta chains below, sequenced in a study of T-cell reconstitution after alpha-beta-depleted transplantation in children. As it was prepared, the TCRbeta library received unique molecular identifiers. TCRdb re-analysed the PCR reads in MiXCR, keeping a single row per CDR3 protein. The table has roughly 500,000 distinct CDR3 sequences, around 20% seen once; the top ten hold 3.3%. The source material was PBMCs from the stem cell graft donor, sampled from the stem cell graft. The receptors derive from a human donor who donated a stem cell graft to a child with acute lymphoblastic leukemia.

Only a few counts were recorded for this clonotype. V is TRBV10-3 and J is TRBJ1-1; 9 bases match TRBD1. The germline CDR1 and CDR2 sequences are ENHRY and SYGVKD. V was clipped by 6 bases and J by 1 base; unmatched bases: 6. CDR3 length equals 15 residues. CDR3: CAIRPDRGRNTEAFF. CDR3 DNA sequence: TGTGCCATCAGGCCCGACAGGGGGAGGAACACTGAAGCTTTCTTT.

CDR3 loop: CASSMAAEAFF. The DNA for the CDR3 is TGTGCCAGTAGTATGGCCGCTGAAGCTTTCTTT. This chain uses TRBV19 with TRBJ1-1; D gene ambiguous. The CDR3 contains 11 residues. Germline V gives CDR1 LNHDA, CDR2 SQIVND (reference sequence). V was trimmed by 3 bases and J by 6 bases, leaving 5 bases between them.

The chain uses TRBV12-3 or TRBV12-4 and TRBJ2-1, with 13 bases identical to TRBD2. The V segment lost 0 bases and the J segment 14 bases; nucleotides outside the gene matches: 7. The CDR3 sequence is 15 residues long. The CDR3 loop is CASSLAPLAGGQEFF. As DNA, the CDR3 is TGTGCCAGCAGTTTAGCGCCACTAGCGGGAGGGCAGGAGTTCTTC.

The V and J genes are TRBV20-1 and TRBJ2-5, with 8 bases matching TRBD2. The CDR3 runs to 14 residues. The J segment lost 5 bases and the V segment lost 5 bases, leaving 10 bases of the junction unmatched. The germline CDR1 and CDR2 sequences are DFQATT and SNEGSKA (reference sequence). This CDR3 is CSAQKGLVMETQYF. The CDR3 region has the DNA TGCAGTGCTCAAAAGGGACTAGTCATGGAGACCCAGTACTTC.

This clonotype showed up many times. The chain recombines TRBV5-1 with TRBJ2-1; unclear D gene. Germline assignment: CDR1 SGHRS and CDR2 YFSETQ. Deletions cut 0 bases from V and 0 bases from J, with 7 bases between. CDR3 length: 15 amino acids. CDR3 loop: CASSLGDLSYNEQFF. The CDR3 region has the DNA TGCGCCAGCAGCTTGGGGGATCTCTCCTACAATGAGCAGTTCTTC.

The rearrangement links TRBV10-3 to TRBJ2-2; D could derive from TRBD1 or TRBD2 (6 bases each). V was pared by 7 bases and J by 0 bases, with 9 bases between. The CDR3 contains 14 residues. CDR1 is ENHRY, CDR2 SYGVKD, per germline. The CDR3 loop reads CAIKGEANTGELFF. CDR3 coding DNA: TGTGCCATCAAGGGGGAGGCGAACACCGGGGAGCTGTTTTTT.

This chain links TRBV5-1 with TRBJ2-7; tentative D call: TRBD2 (6 bases). The ends were cut back, 3 bases at V and 2 bases at J, with 18 bases in the middle. The CDR3 extends over 16 amino acids. CDR1 and CDR2 from the germline V gene are SGHRS and YFSETQ. The CDR3 spells CASSSTHGRDAYEQYF. The CDR3 nucleotides are TGCGCCAGCAGCTCCACGCATGGGCGGGACGCCTACGAGCAGTACTTC.

There are many counts of this clonotype. This chain uses TRBV29-1 with TRBJ1-5, with a possible D match to TRBD1 (5 bases). The CDR3 has 14 residues. The V gene's germline CDR1 is SQVTM and CDR2 ANQGSEA. The ends were cut back, 5 bases at V and 5 bases at J, with 16 bases in the middle. The CDR3 loop is CSVRGEGLDQPQHF. The CDR3 bases are TGCAGCGTTCGCGGAGAGGGGCTCGATCAGCCCCAGCATTTT.

This clonotype was seen a few times. The chain is built from TRBV7-8 and TRBJ2-7; tentatively, D is TRBD2 (6 bases). The CDR3 covers 15 residues. Germline assignment: CDR1 SGHVS and CDR2 FQNEAQ. V was clipped by 6 bases and J by 3 bases, with 18 bases between them. CDR3 coding DNA: TGTGCCAGCAGTTCCATACGGGGAGGTGACTACGAGCAGTACTTC. Amino acid sequence: CASSSIRGGDYEQYF.

The chain recombines TRBV27 with TRBJ2-3, with 7 bases identical to TRBD1. The germline gives CDR1 MNHEY, CDR2 SMNVEV (reference sequence). CDR3 length equals 16 residues. V lost 3 bases, J lost 0 bases, and 6 bases stayed unmatched. The CDR3 here is CASSLGTVTSTDTQYF. The CDR3 nucleotides are TGTGCCAGCAGTTTGGGGACAGTGACTAGCACAGATACGCAGTATTTT.

The V gene is TRBV3-1, the J gene TRBJ2-7; 11 positions agree with TRBD2. Unmatched junction bases numbered 17, after V lost 11 bases and J lost 2 bases. This CDR3 contains 17 residues. Per germline, CDR1 LGHDT and CDR2 YNNKEL (reference sequence). Here the CDR3 reads CASCKDPLAGGPYEQYF. In DNA, the CDR3 is TGTGCCTCCTGCAAAGATCCCCTAGCGGGGGGACCCTACGAGCAGTACTTC.

The gene calls are TRBV5-1 and TRBJ2-3, with D unresolved. CDR3 length equals 15 residues. Germline assignment: CDR1 SGHRS and CDR2 YFSETQ. The germline V and J ends were trimmed by 1 base and 5 bases, with 14 bases remaining between them. The CDR3 DNA follows: TGCGCCAGCAGCTTGCTTACGTCGGCAGGAGATACGCAGTATTTT. As protein: CASSLLTSAGDTQYF.

This sequence joins TRBV7-9 and TRBJ1-4, with 7 positions matching TRBD1. Germline values: CDR1 SEHNR, CDR2 FQNEAQ (reference sequence). The length of the CDR3 is 15 residues. V lost 0 bases and J lost 8; bases outside the gene matches: 6. The CDR3 reads CASSLAETGREKLFF. In nucleotides, the CDR3 is TGTGCCAGCAGCTTAGCTGAGACAGGGCGCGAAAAACTGTTTTTT.

This chain uses TRBV6-1 with TRBJ2-3; no reliable D call. CDR3 length equals 14 residues. The V gene lost 1 base and the J gene lost 0 bases, with 5 bases spanning the gap. Looked up from germline, CDR1 is MNHNS and CDR2 is SASEGT. The CDR3 DNA sequence: TGTGCCAGCAGTGAAGGGAGTAGCACAGATACGCAGTATTTT. Residues: CASSEGSSTDTQYF.

This clonotype has just a few counts. This CDR3 reads CASSPQTAGANVLTF. The CDR3 bases are TGTGCCAGCTCACCTCAGACAGCTGGGGCCAACGTCCTGACTTTC. V is TRBV18 and J is TRBJ2-6; tentatively, D is TRBD1 (5 bases). V was pared by 3 bases and J by 2 bases, with 8 bases between. The CDR3 totals 15 residues. The germline CDR1 and CDR2 sequences are KGHSH and LQKENI. Using reference TRBV18 and TRBJ2-6 for the parts outside the CDR3, the full variable domain is NAGVMQNPRHLVRRRGQEARLRCSPMKGHSHVYWYRQLPEEGLKFMVYLQKENIIDESGMPKERFSAEFPKEGPSILRIQQVVRGDSAAYFCASSPQTAGANVLTFGAGSRLTVL.